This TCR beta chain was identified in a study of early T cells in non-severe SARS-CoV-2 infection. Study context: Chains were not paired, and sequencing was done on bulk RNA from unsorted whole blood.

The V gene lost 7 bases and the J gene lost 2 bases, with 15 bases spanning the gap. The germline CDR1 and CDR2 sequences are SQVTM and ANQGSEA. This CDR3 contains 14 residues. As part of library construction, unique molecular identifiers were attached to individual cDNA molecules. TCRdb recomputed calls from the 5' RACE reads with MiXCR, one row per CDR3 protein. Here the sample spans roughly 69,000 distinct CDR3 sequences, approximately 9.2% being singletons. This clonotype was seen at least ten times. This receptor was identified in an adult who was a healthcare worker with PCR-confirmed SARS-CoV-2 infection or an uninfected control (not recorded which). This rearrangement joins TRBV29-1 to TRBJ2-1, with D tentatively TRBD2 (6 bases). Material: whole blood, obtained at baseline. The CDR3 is CSAILTGAYNEQFF. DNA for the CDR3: TGCAGCGCTATTCTGACGGGGGCCTACAATGAGCAGTTCTTC.